This paragraph reports one T cell receptor beta chain. The antigen remains unidentified. This record belongs to a study of T cells in Graves' hyperthyroidism and ophthalmopathy. Whole-study findings and limits: Clonotypes that were expanded in thyroid above 0.001 mostly appeared in blood too.

RNA transcripts served as the template for amplifying TCR beta CDR3 regions. First-round RT-PCR of the TCR CDR3 relied on the HTBI primer set. TCRdb itself ran the multiplex PCR reads through MiXCR, one entry per CDR3 protein. The sample has fewer than 400,000 distinct CDR3 sequences; more than 20% are singletons. The receptor was derived from a man aged 45 to 65 with Graves' hyperthyroidism. Sequenced input: blood.

CDR3 DNA sequence: TGTGCCAGCGCATCAGGGATCCGGGAGACCCAGTACTTC. Translation gives CASASGIRETQYF. The V call is TRBV18, the J call TRBJ2-5; possible D gene TRBD1, 5 bases. V was shortened by 8 bases and J by 5 bases, with 15 bases between the two germline ends. CDR1 KGHSH and CDR2 LQKENI come from the germline V gene. The CDR3 has 13 residues.